One sample yielded the 25 T cell receptor beta chains listed below, sequenced in a study of T cell changes during pregnancy in multiple sclerosis. This table comes from immunoSEQ multiplex PCR, and its TCRdb copy is limited to in-frame clones, with some not included. In the table there are about 23,000 clones, about 83% of which are singletons. Sequenced here: CD8+ T cells from peripheral blood mononuclear cells, sampled before pregnancy. The receptors were sampled from a female donor with multiple sclerosis, enrolled in a pregnancy study.

J is TRBJ2-3 and V is TRBV28; 11 nucleotides align to TRBD1. Germline lookup yields CDR1 MDHEN and CDR2 SYDVKM. This CDR3 comprises 13 residues. The V and J ends lost 10 bases and 3 bases, in that order; junction bases with no gene match: 3. The CDR3 reads CATGQGATDTQYF. The CDR3 DNA is TGTGCCACCGGACAGGGGGCAACAGATACGCAGTATTTT.

The gene calls are TRBV27 and TRBJ1-1; D not certain. Germline V gene sequence: CDR1 MNHEY, CDR2 SMNVEV (reference sequence). Trimming stripped 8 bases from V and 1 base from J, with 8 bases between. The CDR3 loop spans 12 amino acids. CDR3 loop: CASGGRNTEAFF. The CDR3 bases are TGTGCCAGCGGCGGCAGGAACACTGAAGCTTTCTTT.

The V gene is TRBV5-4, the J gene TRBJ2-1, with 9 bases matching TRBD2. The trim removed 0 bases at V and 9 bases at J, leaving 10 bases unmatched. This CDR3 region has 16 residues. Germline-derived CDR1 and CDR2 are SGHNT and YYREEE (reference sequence). The CDR3 sequence: CASSLDGGRAFGEQFF. In nucleotides, the CDR3 is TGTGCCAGCAGCTTGGACGGCGGGAGGGCCTTTGGTGAGCAGTTCTTC.

As concerns this clone: One end of the junction fails to match germline, which may point to a read error. V usage is TRBV6-1 and J usage is TRBJ2-3; TRBD1 is a possible D gene (5 bases). The CDR3 loop spans 14 amino acids. Germline CDR1 and CDR2: MNHNS and SASEGT. The CDR3 coding sequence is TGTGCCAGCAGGGAAGGAAGGGGCGCAGATACGCAGTATTTT. Its translation is CASREGRGADTQYF.

J is TRBJ2-7 and V is TRBV7-9; D may be TRBD1 (6 bases). Germline V gives CDR1 SEHNR, CDR2 FQNEAQ (reference sequence). The CDR3 has 15 residues. Trimming removed 0 bases from V and 4 bases from J, with 13 bases in between. CDR3 in DNA: TGTGCCAGCAGCTTAGCGCAGAGGGGGTTTTACGAGCAGTACTTC. Its protein is CASSLAQRGFYEQYF.

The chain recombines TRBV5-1 with TRBJ2-7, with TRBD1 matching 10 bases. The CDR3 covers 15 residues. CDR1 and CDR2 (germline): SGHRS, YFSETQ. V shed 3 bases and J 5 bases; nucleotides not matched to a gene: 8. The CDR3 DNA reads TGCGCCAGCAGCTGGACCGGGACAGGGGAAGACGAGCAGTACTTC. It translates to CASSWTGTGEDEQYF. The entire variable domain, with the rest obtained from reference TRBV5-1 and TRBJ2-7, is as follows: KAGVTQTPRYLIKTRGQQVTLSCSPISGHRSVSWYQQTPGQGLQFLFEYFSETQRNKGNFPGRFSGRQFSNSRSEMNVSTLELGDSALYLCASSWTGTGEDEQYFGPGTRLTVT.

The chain employs TRBV5-6 and TRBJ2-5; no firm D call. Germline V CDR1 and CDR2: SGHDT, YYEEEE. CDR3 length: 14 residues. The V and J ends lost 0 bases and 6 bases respectively, with 12 bases between them. This CDR3 is CASSLGWATQTQYF. CDR3 in DNA: TGTGCCAGCAGCTTGGGATGGGCGACACAGACCCAGTACTTC. Full variable domain (remainder filled in from reference TRBV5-6 and TRBJ2-5): DAGVTQSPTHLIKTRGQQVTLRCSPKSGHDTVSWYQQALGQGPQFIFQYYEEEERQRGNFPDRFSGHQFPNYSSELNVNALLLGDSALYLCASSLGWATQTQYFGPGTRLLVL.

The J gene is TRBJ2-7, the V gene TRBV7-2; the D gene is possibly TRBD2 (6 bases). The V gene lost 2 bases and the J gene lost 0 bases, with 14 bases spanning the gap. From germline, CDR1 is SGHTA and CDR2 FQGNSA. The CDR3 length is 16 residues. CDR3 sequence reads: CASSLSSGEVSYEQYF. CDR3 DNA sequence: TGTGCCAGCAGCTTATCCTCGGGAGAAGTCTCCTACGAGCAGTACTTC.

The chain carries TRBV30 and TRBJ2-1; 7 bases line up with TRBD2. Germline V gene data show CDR1 as GTSNPN and CDR2 as SVGIG (reference sequence). The CDR3 is 18 residues long. V shed 3 bases and J 1 base; nucleotides not matched to a gene: 15. The CDR3 region is CAWSLSLWAGESYNEQFF. In DNA form, the CDR3 reads TGTGCCTGGAGCCTATCTCTCTGGGCGGGAGAGTCCTACAATGAGCAGTTCTTC.

The chain has TRBV7-9 and TRBJ2-1; 7 bases match TRBD2. Looked up from germline, CDR1 is SEHNR and CDR2 is FQNEAQ (reference sequence). Trimming took 4 bases from V and 7 from J; bases not matched to a gene: 13. This CDR3 has 16 residues. The CDR3 nucleotides are TGTGCCAGCAGCTCTAAAGGCGGCGGGAGTCGGAATGAGCAGTTCTTC. This codes for CASSSKGGGSRNEQFF.

This chain connects TRBV4-1 to TRBJ1-4; 8 bases map to TRBD1. CDR3 length: 15 residues. The V and J ends lost 0 bases and 8 bases, in that order; junction bases with no gene match: 5. CDR1 and CDR2 from the germline V gene are MGHRA and YSYEKL. CDR3 region: CASSQDGDRGEKLFF. The DNA of the CDR3 is TGCGCCAGCAGCCAAGACGGTGACAGGGGAGAAAAACTGTTTTTT.

The chain combines TRBV6-1 with TRBJ1-2, with D tentatively TRBD1 (6 bases). Trimming took off 8 bases at V and 4 bases at J, with 8 bases between the two ends. The V gene's germline CDR1 is MNHNS and CDR2 SASEGT. The CDR3 is made up of 11 amino acids. CDR3 DNA: TGTGCCAGCCAGGGGTTCTATGGCTACACCTTC. Amino acids: CASQGFYGYTF.

This chain joins TRBV15 and TRBJ2-7; tentatively, D is TRBD1 (6 bases). From germline, CDR1 is LNHNV and CDR2 YYDKDF (reference sequence). The CDR3 contains 15 residues. V was clipped by 1 base and J by 6 bases, with 16 bases between them. CDR3 protein: CATSRGDTYRLEQYF. The CDR3 bases are TGTGCCACCAGCAGAGGGGACACTTACAGGCTCGAGCAGTACTTC.

This clone turned up a few times. The chain links TRBV10-1 to TRBJ2-1; weak D call: TRBD1 (5 bases). The V and J ends lost 0 bases and 7 bases respectively, with 13 bases between them. The length of the CDR3 is 15 residues. From germline, CDR1 is WNHNN and CDR2 SYGVQD (reference sequence). The CDR3 bases are TGCGCCAGCAGTGAGTCAGGCGGACATAAGAATGAGCAGTTCTTC. It yields the protein CASSESGGHKNEQFF.

The chain couples TRBV28 to TRBJ1-1; the match to TRBD1 covers 8 bases. Germline loops: CDR1 MDHEN, CDR2 SYDVKM. The CDR3 runs 14 residues. J lost 5 bases, V lost 5 bases, and 7 bases had no gene match. Here the CDR3 DNA reads TGTGCCAGCAGTCCCTTGACAGGGGTAACTGAAGCTTTCTTT. Its protein product is CASSPLTGVTEAFF.

The count of this clone is one. The rearrangement joins TRBV6-5 to TRBJ2-1; TRBD2 agrees at 11 bases. Trimming at V came to 2 bases and at J to 13 bases, leaving 10 bases not matched to a gene. This CDR3 has 15 residues. CDR1 and CDR2 from the germline V gene are MNHEY and SVGAGI. For the CDR3, the DNA is TGTGCCAGCAGTTACCCTCTGACTAGCGGGAAGCTTCAGTTCTTC. Translating it yields CASSYPLTSGKLQFF.

V usage is TRBV28 and J usage is TRBJ1-5; 8 bases map to TRBD1. The V gene's germline CDR1 is MDHEN and CDR2 SYDVKM. CDR3 length: 17 amino acids. J lost 9 bases, V lost 4 bases, and 17 bases had no gene match. The CDR3 reads CASSSIIGTGGMRPQHF. CDR3 sequence (DNA): TGTGCCAGCAGTTCTATTATTGGGACAGGTGGTATGCGGCCCCAGCATTTT.

The J gene is TRBJ2-6, the V gene TRBV5-1; 10 bases are shared with TRBD1. CDR1 is SGHRS and CDR2 is YFSETQ in the germline V gene. The CDR3 covers 17 residues. V lost 1 base to trimming and J lost 2 bases; unmatched junction nucleotides: 3. CDR3 coding DNA: TGCGCCAGCAGCTTGAGGGACAGGGGACCTGGGGCCAACGTCCTGACTTTC. Protein sequence: CASSLRDRGPGANVLTF.

V and J are TRBV5-5 and TRBJ1-4; 7 bases match TRBD1. Germline loops: CDR1 SGHKS, CDR2 YYEKEE (reference sequence). The CDR3 extends over 13 amino acids. Trimming at V came to 0 bases and at J to 13 bases, leaving 6 bases not matched to a gene. The CDR3 loop is CASSLDTHRGLFF. In DNA form, the CDR3 reads TGTGCCAGCAGCTTGGATACCCACAGGGGACTGTTTTTT.

The V and J genes are TRBV5-1 and TRBJ2-3, with a possible D match to TRBD2 (5 bases). Germline V gene lookup returns CDR1 SGHRS and CDR2 YFSETQ. The CDR3 length is 15 residues. Trimming took 3 bases from V and 6 from J, leaving 17 bases between them. The CDR3: CASSSEGGVADTQYF. Here the CDR3 DNA reads TGCGCCAGCAGCTCCGAGGGTGGGGTAGCGGATACGCAGTATTTT.

This clone has a single count. The chain couples TRBV13 to TRBJ2-2; 9 nucleotides line up with TRBD2. The CDR3 is made up of 18 amino acids. With 0 bases clipped from V and 7 bases from J, the junction kept 12 bases outside the gene matches. CDR1 and CDR2 (germline): PRHDT, FYEKMQ (reference sequence). As DNA, the CDR3 is TGTGCCAGCAGCTTAGGAGGTTCAATAGCGGGAGTCAGCGGGGAGCTGTTTTTT. It encodes CASSLGGSIAGVSGELFF.

This chain connects TRBV27 to TRBJ1-2; no clear D gene. The CDR3 is 14 amino acids. V was shortened by 5 bases and J by 8 bases, with 18 bases between the two germline ends. The germline CDR1 and CDR2 sequences are MNHEY and SMNVEV (reference sequence). CDR3 in amino acids: CASSLEEGLGGYTF. The CDR3 bases are TGTGCCAGCAGTCTAGAGGAGGGCCTTGGGGGCTACACCTTC.

CDR3 in amino acids: CATSRVGEANTGELFF. In DNA, the CDR3 is TGTGCCACCAGCAGAGTGGGCGAAGCGAACACCGGGGAGCTGTTTTTT. The chain couples TRBV15 to TRBJ2-2; D gene unclear. The germline V gene encodes CDR1 LNHNV and CDR2 YYDKDF (reference sequence). V shed 1 base and J shed 0 bases, with 9 bases lying between them. This CDR3 region has 16 residues.

The V call is TRBV19, the J call TRBJ1-1; D uncertain. This CDR3 has 13 amino acids. Germline V CDR1 and CDR2: LNHDA, SQIVND (reference sequence). Trimming took 7 bases from V and 0 from J, leaving 9 bases between them. The CDR3 region is CASNEGMNTEAFF. As DNA, the CDR3 is TGTGCCAGTAATGAGGGTATGAACACTGAAGCTTTCTTT.

V gene TRBV27 combines with J gene TRBJ2-1, with D perhaps matching TRBD2 (5 bases). This CDR3 has 15 residues. Germline CDR1 and CDR2: MNHEY and SMNVEV (reference sequence). V was cut by 5 bases and J by 8 bases, with 19 bases left in between. Here the CDR3 reads CASSISRSAGDEQFF. Written as DNA, the CDR3 is TGTGCCAGCAGTATCTCGAGGTCCGCCGGGGATGAGCAGTTCTTC.